Listed below are T cell receptor beta chains from one sample, sequenced in a study of blood T cell repertoires in COVID-19. Clones were sequenced by immunoSEQ multiplex PCR, and TCRdb holds only the in-frame ones, with some missing. The sample carries 200,000 to 250,000 clones, 84% recorded once. The sample consisted of peripheral blood. The receptors originated from a man aged 25 to 40 with active or convalescent COVID-19. CDR3s leave out the opening cysteine and the closing phenylalanine or tryptophan.

v_call	j_call	cdr3_aa
TRBV5-6	TRBJ1-5	ASSFSLSLSNQPQH
TRBV6-5	TRBJ1-1	SSRGTGRNTEAF
TRBV7-2	TRBJ1-1	ASSRQGGNTEAF
TRBV11-3	TRBJ2-5	ASSLGAGETQY
TRBV28	TRBJ1-4	ASKVGGANEKLF
TRBV9	TRBJ1-1	ASSASTGAEAF
TRBV10-3	TRBJ1-1	AIRRQGPGTEAF
TRBV6-2/TRBV6-3	TRBJ2-3	ASSYGWASGTDTQY
TRBV7-9	TRBJ1-1	ASSFYEAF
TRBV11-2	TRBJ1-2	ASSFMDINYGYT
TRBV5-1	TRBJ2-5	ASSRTSGRALETQY
TRBV11-2	TRBJ2-5	ASSLGPLAGGTETQY
TRBV28	TRBJ2-7	ASSYQGGFEQY
TRBV24-1	TRBJ2-1	ATSDLPGLEQF
TRBV6-2/TRBV6-3	TRBJ2-1	ASSYSMDRGNEQF
TRBV7-9	TRBJ2-1	ASSLQTGGLGNEQF
TRBV29-1	TRBJ1-1	SGTGNNMNTEAF
TRBV7-2	TRBJ2-5	ASSFGLGETTQY
TRBV7-2	TRBJ2-3	ASSPRGLDTQY
TRBV13	TRBJ2-7	ASSPRDRFYEQY
TRBV19	TRBJ1-4	ASTGGETAEKLF
TRBV28	TRBJ2-1	ASSVAGGPHNEQF
TRBV7-2	TRBJ2-3	ASSPLMDTQY
TRBV28	TRBJ1-2	ASSLHGTET
TRBV12-2	TRBJ2-1	ASRFPTSGSRNNEQF
TRBV7-2	TRBJ1-1	ASSARSTGTEMNTEAF
TRBV27	TRBJ2-7	ASSPGGRSEQY
TRBV5-4	TRBJ1-1	ASSPGGRTENTEAF
TRBV18	TRBJ2-5	ASSSGLAGGPVQETQY
TRBV5-4	TRBJ2-5	ASSLGQGTRETQY
TRBV6-5	TRBJ2-3	ASSLAGLTDTQY
TRBV6-4	TRBJ1-1	ASSARQGSYEAF
TRBV4-2	TRBJ2-3	ASSYRQGAFDTQY
TRBV7-8	TRBJ1-6	ASSLVFSSPLH
TRBV7-2	TRBJ1-6	ASSPQGIPNSPLH
TRBV27	TRBJ1-2	ASSFWGGYGYT
TRBV5-6	TRBJ2-7	ASNGGASSYEQY
TRBV3-1/TRBV3-2	TRBJ2-5	ASSQVWGPDQETQY
TRBV1	TRBJ1-4	TSSQDYRGQGLKEKLF
TRBV7-9	TRBJ2-7	ASSSSDLDLFPYEQY
TRBV4-3	TRBJ2-3	ASSQEGGSTDTQY
TRBV11-2	TRBJ2-7	ASSSTGQFLEQY
TRBV6-4	TRBJ2-1	ASTGQTSSYNEQF
TRBV7-2	TRBJ2-7	ASSLGGGSSYEQY
TRBV29-1	TRBJ1-2	SVADTNYGYT
TRBV7-8	TRBJ1-4	ASSGGQEEKLF